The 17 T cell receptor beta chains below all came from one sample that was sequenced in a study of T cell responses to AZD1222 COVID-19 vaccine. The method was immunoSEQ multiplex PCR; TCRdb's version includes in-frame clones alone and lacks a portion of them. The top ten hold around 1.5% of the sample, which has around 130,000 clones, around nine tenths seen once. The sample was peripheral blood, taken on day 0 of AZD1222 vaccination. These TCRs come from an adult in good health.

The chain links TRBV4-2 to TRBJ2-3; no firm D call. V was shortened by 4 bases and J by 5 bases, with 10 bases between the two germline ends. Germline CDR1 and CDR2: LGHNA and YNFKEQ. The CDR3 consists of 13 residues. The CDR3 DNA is TGTGCCAGCAGCCGACTCATGGGAGATACGCAGTATTTT. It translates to CASSRLMGDTQYF.

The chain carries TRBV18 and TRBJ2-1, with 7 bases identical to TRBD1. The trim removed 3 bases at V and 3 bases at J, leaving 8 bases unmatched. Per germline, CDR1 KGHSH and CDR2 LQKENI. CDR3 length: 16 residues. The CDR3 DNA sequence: TGTGCCAGCTCACCGACCGGGACAGCCATCTACAATGAGCAGTTCTTC. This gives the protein CASSPTGTAIYNEQFF.

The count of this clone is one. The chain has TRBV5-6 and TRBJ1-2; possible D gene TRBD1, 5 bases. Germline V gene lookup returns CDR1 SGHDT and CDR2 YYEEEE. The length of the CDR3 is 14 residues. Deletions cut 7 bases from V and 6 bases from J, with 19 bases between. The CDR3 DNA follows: TGTGCCAGCGTAGAGGAGGGGAAGGGAAATGGCTACACCTTC. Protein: CASVEEGKGNGYTF. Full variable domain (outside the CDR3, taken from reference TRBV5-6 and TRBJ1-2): DAGVTQSPTHLIKTRGQQVTLRCSPKSGHDTVSWYQQALGQGPQFIFQYYEEEERQRGNFPDRFSGHQFPNYSSELNVNALLLGDSALYLCASVEEGKGNGYTFGSGTRLTVV.

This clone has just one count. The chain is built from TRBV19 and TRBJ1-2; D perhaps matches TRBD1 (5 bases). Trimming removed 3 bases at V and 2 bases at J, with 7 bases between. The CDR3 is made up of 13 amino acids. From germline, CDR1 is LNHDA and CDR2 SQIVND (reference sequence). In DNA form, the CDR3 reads TGTGCCAGTAGTATGGGGGAGAACTATGGCTACACCTTC. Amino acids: CASSMGENYGYTF.

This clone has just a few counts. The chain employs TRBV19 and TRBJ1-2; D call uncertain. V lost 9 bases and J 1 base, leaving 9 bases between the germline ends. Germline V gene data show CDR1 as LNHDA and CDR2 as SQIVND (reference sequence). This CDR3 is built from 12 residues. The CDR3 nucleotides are TGTGCCAGCGCGGGGTTTAACTATGGCTACACCTTC. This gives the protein CASAGFNYGYTF. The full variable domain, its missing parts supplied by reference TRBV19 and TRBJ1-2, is DGGITQSPKYLFRKEGQNVTLSCEQNLNHDAMYWYRQDPGQGLRLIYYSQIVNDFQKGDIAEGYSVSREKKESFPLTVTSAQKNPTAFYLCASAGFNYGYTFGSGTRLTVV.

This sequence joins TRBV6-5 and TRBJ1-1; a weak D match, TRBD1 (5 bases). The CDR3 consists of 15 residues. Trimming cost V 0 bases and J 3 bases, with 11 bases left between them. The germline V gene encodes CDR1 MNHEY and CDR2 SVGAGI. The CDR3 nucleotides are TGTGCCAGCAGTTACTCTGGGGGTTTGGACACTGAAGCTTTCTTT. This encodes CASSYSGGLDTEAFF.

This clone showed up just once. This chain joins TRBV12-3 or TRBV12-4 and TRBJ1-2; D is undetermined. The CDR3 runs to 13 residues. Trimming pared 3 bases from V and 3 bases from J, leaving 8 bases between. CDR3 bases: TGTGCCAGCAGTTTGGGAGCATACTATGGCTACACCTTC. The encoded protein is CASSLGAYYGYTF.

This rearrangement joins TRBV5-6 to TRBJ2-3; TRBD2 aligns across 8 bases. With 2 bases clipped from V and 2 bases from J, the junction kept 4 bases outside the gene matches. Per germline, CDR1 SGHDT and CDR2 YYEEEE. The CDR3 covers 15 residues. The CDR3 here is CASSFVSGNTDTQYF. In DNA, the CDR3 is TGTGCCAGCAGCTTCGTTAGCGGGAACACAGATACGCAGTATTTT.

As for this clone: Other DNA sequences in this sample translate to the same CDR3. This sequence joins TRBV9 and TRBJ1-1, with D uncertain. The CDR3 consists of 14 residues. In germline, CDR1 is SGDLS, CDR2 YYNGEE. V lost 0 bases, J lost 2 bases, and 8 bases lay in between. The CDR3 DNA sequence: TGTGCCAGCAGCGTAGTTCCAGAAAACACTGAAGCTTTCTTT. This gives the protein CASSVVPENTEAFF.

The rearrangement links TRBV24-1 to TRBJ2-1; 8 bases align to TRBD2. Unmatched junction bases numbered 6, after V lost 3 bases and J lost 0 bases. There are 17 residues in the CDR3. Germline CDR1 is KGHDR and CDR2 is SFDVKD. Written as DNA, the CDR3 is TGTGCCACCAGTGATCAGCCTAGCGGGTTCTCCTACAATGAGCAGTTCTTC. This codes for CATSDQPSGFSYNEQFF.

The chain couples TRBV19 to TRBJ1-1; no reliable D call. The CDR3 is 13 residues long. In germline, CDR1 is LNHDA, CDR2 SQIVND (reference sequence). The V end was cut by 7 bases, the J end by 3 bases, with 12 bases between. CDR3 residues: CASNTPRDTEAFF. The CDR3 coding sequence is TGTGCCAGTAACACCCCACGGGACACTGAAGCTTTCTTT.

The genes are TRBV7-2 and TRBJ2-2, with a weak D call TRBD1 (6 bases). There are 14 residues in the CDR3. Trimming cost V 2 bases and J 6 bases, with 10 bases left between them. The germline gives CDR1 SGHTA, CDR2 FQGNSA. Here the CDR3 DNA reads TGTGCCAGCAGCTTAAGGGGGTCCGCCGGGGAGCTGTTTTTT. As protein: CASSLRGSAGELFF.

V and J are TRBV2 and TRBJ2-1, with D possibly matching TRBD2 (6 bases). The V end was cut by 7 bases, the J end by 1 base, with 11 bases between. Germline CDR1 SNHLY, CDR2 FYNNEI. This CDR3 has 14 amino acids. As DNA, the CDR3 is TGTGCCAGCACTACTAGCACTTCCTACAATGAGCAGTTCTTC. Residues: CASTTSTSYNEQFF.

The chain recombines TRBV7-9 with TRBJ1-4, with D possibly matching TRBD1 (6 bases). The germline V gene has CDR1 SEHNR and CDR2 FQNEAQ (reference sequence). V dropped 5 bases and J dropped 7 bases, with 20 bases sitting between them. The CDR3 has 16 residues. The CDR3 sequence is CASSPEGGRWGEKLFF. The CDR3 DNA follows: TGTGCCAGCAGCCCAGAAGGGGGTCGGTGGGGTGAAAAACTGTTTTTT.

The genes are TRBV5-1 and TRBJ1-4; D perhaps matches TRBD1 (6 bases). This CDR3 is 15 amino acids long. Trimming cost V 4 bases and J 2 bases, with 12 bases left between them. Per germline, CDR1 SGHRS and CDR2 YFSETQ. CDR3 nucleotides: TGCGCCAGCAGCATCGGACAGAGGACTAATGAAAAACTGTTTTTT. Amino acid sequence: CASSIGQRTNEKLFF.

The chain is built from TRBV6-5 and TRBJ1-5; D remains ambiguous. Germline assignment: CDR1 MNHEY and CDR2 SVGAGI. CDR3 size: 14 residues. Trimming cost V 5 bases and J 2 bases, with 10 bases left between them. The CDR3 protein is CASSRRAGNQPQHF. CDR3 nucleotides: TGTGCCAGCAGTCGACGGGCCGGCAATCAGCCCCAGCATTTT.

CDR3 bases: TGCAGTGCCCGGGCCTCCTATGGCTACACCTTC. Translated: CSARASYGYTF. The chain is built from TRBV20-1 and TRBJ1-2; D is unresolved. The V gene's germline CDR1 is DFQATT and CDR2 SNEGSKA (reference sequence). V lost 6 bases and J lost 4, with 9 bases in between. This CDR3 is built from 11 residues.